This TCR beta chain was identified in a study of blood T cell repertoires in COVID-19 (TCRdb year 2020). Notes on the research overall: Collaborator samples came from the United States, Italy and Spain and covered acute and convalescent phases of COVID-19. The sample metadata nearly always contained a de-identified subject ID, COVID-19 status, age in years and sex. The repertoires were released in a freely available public database intended as a resource for research on the immune response to SARS-CoV-2. The material from the prospective study consisted of cDNA or gDNA derived from T cells, B-cell-depleted T cells, or PBMCs. The dataset comprised deeply sampled blood TCRbeta repertoires from subjects exposed to, actively infected with, or recovered from COVID-19. HLA class I and class II types, where available, came from metadata supplied by the sample provider rather than from assay-based typing. Samples were obtained from the ongoing ImmuneRACE study (first 160 participants) and from roughly 1,300 subjects provided by 6 global collaborators. Overall results and qualifications from the work: The amount of clinical and demographic metadata varied by source and participant and was provided uncurated.

The CDR3 measures 14 amino acids from cysteine to phenylalanine. Left in the record is the CDR3 DNA by itself, 42 bases read in frame from the first base. Sequences SGHRS (CDR1) and YFSETQ (CDR2) are obtained from the germline V gene. Germline trimming: 2 bases from V, 5 bases from J; junction bases outside gene matches: 4. TCRbeta CDR3 regions were amplified from genomic DNA using the immunoSEQ Assay, a bias-controlled multiplex PCR. On the authors' methods: Within the assay, amplification of reference gene primers was used to estimate how many nucleated cells each sample contained. Sequence reads were collapsed and filtered to measure the absolute abundance of every unique TCRbeta CDR3 rearrangement. Productive Simpson clonality was computed per sample as the square root of Simpson's diversity index over productive rearrangements. The table comes from immuneACCESS by way of TCRdb, which keeps in-frame sequences with V and J called. Part of the clones is missing from these tables; in studies checked, under half for an unresolved V gene and the rest for unknown reasons. V and J calls plus clone size are reproduced from that table; the DNA served to infer D and trimming. A total of 90,000 to 120,000 clones appear in this sample, 80% to 90% of them only once. Of the sample, over 2% is held by the ten largest clones.

Note on this clone: The antigen it binds to is not known. No base qualities exist here, and no much larger clone lies one base off it.

Collaborating institutions collected whole blood in K2EDTA tubes following their own protocols. For TCRbeta analysis, collaborator samples were shipped as frozen whole blood, as isolated PBMCs, or as DNA extracted from either sample type. The TCR originated in a human donor in a cohort sampled during active COVID-19. Sequencing was performed on peripheral blood. The chain was built from TRBV5-1 and TRBJ2-1; the central 7 bases match TRBD1. The CDR3 reads CASSLSGQDNEQFF. The DNA sequence is as follows: TGCGCCAGCAGCTTAAGCGGACAGGACAATGAGCAGTTCTTC.